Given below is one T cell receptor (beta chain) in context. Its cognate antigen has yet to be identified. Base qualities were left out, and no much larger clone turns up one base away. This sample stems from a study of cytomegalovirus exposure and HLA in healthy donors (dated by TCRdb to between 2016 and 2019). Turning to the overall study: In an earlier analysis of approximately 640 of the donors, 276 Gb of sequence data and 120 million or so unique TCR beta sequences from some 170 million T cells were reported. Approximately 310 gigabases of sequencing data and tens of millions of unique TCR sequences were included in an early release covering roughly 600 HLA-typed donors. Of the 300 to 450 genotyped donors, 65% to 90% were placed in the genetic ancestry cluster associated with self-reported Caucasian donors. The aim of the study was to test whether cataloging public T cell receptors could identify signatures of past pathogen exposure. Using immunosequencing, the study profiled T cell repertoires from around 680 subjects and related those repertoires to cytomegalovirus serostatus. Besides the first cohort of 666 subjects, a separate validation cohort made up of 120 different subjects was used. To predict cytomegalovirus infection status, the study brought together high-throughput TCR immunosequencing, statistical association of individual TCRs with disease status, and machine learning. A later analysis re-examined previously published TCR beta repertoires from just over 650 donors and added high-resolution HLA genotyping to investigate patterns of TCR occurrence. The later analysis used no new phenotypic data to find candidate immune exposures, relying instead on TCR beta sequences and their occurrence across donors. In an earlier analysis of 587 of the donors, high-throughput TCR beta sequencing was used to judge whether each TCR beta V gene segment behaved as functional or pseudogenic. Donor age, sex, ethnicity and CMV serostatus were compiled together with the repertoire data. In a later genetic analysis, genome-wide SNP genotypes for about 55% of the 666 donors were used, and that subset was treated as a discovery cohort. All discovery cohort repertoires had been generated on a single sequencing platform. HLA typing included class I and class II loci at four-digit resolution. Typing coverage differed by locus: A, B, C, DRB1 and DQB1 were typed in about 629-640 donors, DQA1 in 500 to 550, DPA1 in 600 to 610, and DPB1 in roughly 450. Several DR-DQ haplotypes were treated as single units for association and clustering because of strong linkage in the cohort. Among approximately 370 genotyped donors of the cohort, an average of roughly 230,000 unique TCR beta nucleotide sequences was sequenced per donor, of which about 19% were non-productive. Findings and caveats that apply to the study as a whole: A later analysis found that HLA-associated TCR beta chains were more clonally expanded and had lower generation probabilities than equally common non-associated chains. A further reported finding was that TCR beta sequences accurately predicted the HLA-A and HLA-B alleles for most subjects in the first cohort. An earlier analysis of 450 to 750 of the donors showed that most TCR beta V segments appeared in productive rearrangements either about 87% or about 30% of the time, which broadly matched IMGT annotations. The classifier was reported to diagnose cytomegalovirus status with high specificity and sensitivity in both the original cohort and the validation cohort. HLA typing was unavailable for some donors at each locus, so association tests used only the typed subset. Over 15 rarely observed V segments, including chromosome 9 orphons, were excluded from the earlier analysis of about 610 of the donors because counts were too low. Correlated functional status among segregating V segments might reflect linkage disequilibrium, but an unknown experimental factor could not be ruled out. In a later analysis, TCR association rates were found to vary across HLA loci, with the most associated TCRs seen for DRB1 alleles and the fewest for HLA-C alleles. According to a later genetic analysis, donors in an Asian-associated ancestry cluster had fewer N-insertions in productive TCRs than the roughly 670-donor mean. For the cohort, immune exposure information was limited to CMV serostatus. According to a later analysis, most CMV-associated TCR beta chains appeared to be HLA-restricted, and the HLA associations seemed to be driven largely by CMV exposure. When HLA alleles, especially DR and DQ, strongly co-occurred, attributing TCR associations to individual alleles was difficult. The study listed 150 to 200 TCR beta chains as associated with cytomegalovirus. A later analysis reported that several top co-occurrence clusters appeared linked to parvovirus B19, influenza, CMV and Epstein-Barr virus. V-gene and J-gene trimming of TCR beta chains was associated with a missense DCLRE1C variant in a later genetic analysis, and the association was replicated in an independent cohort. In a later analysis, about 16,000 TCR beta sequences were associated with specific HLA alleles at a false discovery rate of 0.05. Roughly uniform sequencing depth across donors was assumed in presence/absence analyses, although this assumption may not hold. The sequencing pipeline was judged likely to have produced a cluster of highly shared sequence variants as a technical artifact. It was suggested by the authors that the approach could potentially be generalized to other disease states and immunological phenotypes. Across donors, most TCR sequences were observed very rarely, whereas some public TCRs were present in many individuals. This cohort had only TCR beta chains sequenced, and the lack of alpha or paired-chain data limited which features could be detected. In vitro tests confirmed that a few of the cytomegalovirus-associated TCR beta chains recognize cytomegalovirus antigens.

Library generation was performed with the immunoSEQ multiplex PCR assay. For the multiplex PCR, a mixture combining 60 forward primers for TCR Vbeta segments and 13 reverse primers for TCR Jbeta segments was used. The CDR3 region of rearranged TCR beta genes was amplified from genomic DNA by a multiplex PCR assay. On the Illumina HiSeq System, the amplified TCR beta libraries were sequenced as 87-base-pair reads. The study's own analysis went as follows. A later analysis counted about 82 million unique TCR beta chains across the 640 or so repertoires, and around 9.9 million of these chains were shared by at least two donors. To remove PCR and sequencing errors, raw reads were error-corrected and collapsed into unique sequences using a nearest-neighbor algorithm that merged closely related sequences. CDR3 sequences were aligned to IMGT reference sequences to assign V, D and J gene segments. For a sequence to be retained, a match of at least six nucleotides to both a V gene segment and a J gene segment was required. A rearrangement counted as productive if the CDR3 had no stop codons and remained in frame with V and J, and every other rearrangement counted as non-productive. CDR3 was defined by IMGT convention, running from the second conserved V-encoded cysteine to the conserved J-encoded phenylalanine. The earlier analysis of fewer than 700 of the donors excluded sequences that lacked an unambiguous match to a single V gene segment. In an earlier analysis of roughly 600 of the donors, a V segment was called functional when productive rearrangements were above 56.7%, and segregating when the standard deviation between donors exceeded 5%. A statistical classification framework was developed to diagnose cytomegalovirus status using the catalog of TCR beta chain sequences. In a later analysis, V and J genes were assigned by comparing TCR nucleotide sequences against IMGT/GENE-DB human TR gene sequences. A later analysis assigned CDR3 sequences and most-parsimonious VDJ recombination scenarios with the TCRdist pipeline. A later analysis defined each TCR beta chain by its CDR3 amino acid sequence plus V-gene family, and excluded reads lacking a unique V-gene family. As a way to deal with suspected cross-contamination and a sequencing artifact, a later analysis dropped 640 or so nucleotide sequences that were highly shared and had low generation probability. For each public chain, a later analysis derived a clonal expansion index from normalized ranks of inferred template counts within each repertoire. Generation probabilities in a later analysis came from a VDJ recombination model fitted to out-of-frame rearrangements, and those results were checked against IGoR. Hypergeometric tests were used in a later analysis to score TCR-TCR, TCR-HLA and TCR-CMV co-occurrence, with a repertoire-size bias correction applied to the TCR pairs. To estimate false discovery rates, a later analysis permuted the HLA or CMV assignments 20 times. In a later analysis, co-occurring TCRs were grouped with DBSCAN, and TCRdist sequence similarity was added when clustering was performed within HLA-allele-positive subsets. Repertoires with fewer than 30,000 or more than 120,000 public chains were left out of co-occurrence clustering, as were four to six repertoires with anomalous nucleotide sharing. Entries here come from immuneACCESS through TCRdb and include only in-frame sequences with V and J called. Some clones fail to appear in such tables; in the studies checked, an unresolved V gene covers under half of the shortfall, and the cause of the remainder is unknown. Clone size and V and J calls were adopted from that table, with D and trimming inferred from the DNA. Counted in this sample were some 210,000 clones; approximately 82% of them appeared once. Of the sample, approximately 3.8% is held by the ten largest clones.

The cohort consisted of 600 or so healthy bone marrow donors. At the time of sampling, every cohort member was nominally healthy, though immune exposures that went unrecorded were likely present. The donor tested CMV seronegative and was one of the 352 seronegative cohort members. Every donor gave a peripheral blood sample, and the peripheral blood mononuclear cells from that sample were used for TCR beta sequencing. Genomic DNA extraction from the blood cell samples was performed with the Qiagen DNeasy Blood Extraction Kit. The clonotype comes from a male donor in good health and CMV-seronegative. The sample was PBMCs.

Here the CDR3 is given as CASSYPSYGGNTEAFF. The nucleotide sequence is given as TGTGCCAGCAGCTACCCGTCCTACGGAGGTAACACTGAAGCTTTCTTT. The chain is made from TRBV13 and TRBJ1-1; the D gene identity is not certain. The germline V gene (reference sequence) specifies PRHDT as CDR1 and FYEKMQ as CDR2. Trimming at the junction amounts to 4 bases on V and 2 bases on J, and the germline ends lie 17 bases apart. The CDR3 covers 16 residues, taking in both the cysteine and the phenylalanine. The kept DNA is CDR3 alone, 48 bases in frame from the first base.